The 5 T cell receptor beta chains below were found in one sample sequenced in a study of T cells after yellow fever vaccination. TCRdb recomputed calls from the 5' RACE reads with MiXCR, one row per CDR3 protein. The sample holds hundreds of thousands of distinct CDR3 sequences, roughly 5% seen once. The source material was CD4+ T cells sorted from PBMCs, sampled on the day of the yellow fever booster vaccination. These receptors were taken from a man aged 18 to 30 who received the YFV17D yellow fever vaccine.

The V and J genes are TRBV12-3 or TRBV12-4 and TRBJ2-5, with D uncertain. The CDR3 runs 18 residues. With 1 base removed from V and 8 bases from J, the gap between germline ends came to 26 bases. The CDR3 bases are TGTGCCAGCAGTTTAGGTTTGGGTGGGCAGGTTTCAAGAGTTACCCAGTACTTC. Residues: CASSLGLGGQVSRVTQYF.

CDR3 loop: CASRPTSTDTQYF. The CDR3 DNA follows: TGTGCCAGCAGACCTACTAGCACAGATACGCAGTATTTT. The chain combines TRBV12-3 or TRBV12-4 with TRBJ2-3; D gene uncertain. Trimming stripped 6 bases from V and 0 bases from J, with 7 bases between. This CDR3 contains 13 residues.

This clonotype appeared many times. This chain joins TRBV5-1 and TRBJ1-1; no reliable D call. Per the germline V gene, CDR1 is SGHRS and CDR2 is YFSETQ. Trimming took off 4 bases at V and 3 bases at J, with 13 bases between the two ends. The CDR3 is made up of 14 amino acids. The CDR3 sequence is CASSPRGDDTEAFF. CDR3 in DNA: TGCGCCAGCAGCCCCCGAGGAGACGACACTGAAGCTTTCTTT.

Many counts were recorded for this clonotype. V and J are TRBV20-1 and TRBJ2-2, with a weak D call TRBD1 (7 bases). Per the germline V gene, CDR1 is DFQATT and CDR2 is SNEGSKA (reference sequence). The V end was cut by 4 bases, the J end by 5 bases, with 14 bases between. The CDR3 length is 14 residues. The DNA of the CDR3 is TGCAGTGCTACCACGACAGGGAGGACCGGGGAGCTGTTTTTT. It is translated as CSATTTGRTGELFF.

The sample holds a few counts of this clonotype. The chain joins TRBV7-9 to TRBJ2-3; D gene uncertain. The CDR3 is 15 amino acids. The ends were cut back, 3 bases at V and 2 bases at J, with 12 bases in the middle. Germline CDR1 reads SEHNR; CDR2 reads FQNEAQ (reference sequence). The CDR3 nucleotides read TGTGCCAGCAGCTTGAATCCGACCCACACAGATACGCAGTATTTT. Protein sequence: CASSLNPTHTDTQYF.